These T cell receptor beta chains were read from a single sample in a study of CD8+ T cells in alopecia areata. TCRdb's copy holds only in-frame clones and misses some; the assay was immunoSEQ multiplex PCR. Of under 150,000 clones detected, under 65% appear once; the ten largest clones hold 5.7%. The source was CD4+ T cells sorted from blood, collected at week 4, from a patient treated with tofacitinib. Receptors were obtained from a human donor with alopecia areata. Both conserved end residues are trimmed from each CDR3. The order of the fields is CDR3 length, V gene, CDR3 protein.

length: 10; V: TRBV2; CDR3: ASSERGSEQY
length: 14; V: TRBV15; CDR3: ATSRGRGAGYNEQF
length: 13; V: TRBV6-6; CDR3: ASSPRQGGNQPQH
length: 11; V: TRBV4-1; CDR3: ASSQEKGSEQY
length: 9; V: TRBV28; CDR3: ASSLMNEQF
length: 12; V: TRBV30; CDR3: AWSNRQLQETQY
length: 12; V: TRBV2; CDR3: ASSEQGTNEKLF
length: 13; V: TRBV30; CDR3: AWSVKRERNTEAF
length: 14; V: TRBV15; CDR3: ATSRGVDREQETQY
length: 12; V: TRBV5-5; CDR3: ASSLRDRTYEQY
length: 13; V: TRBV4-2; CDR3: ASSQDGMNTGELF
length: 11; V: TRBV29-1; CDR3: SVDRRIQETQY
length: 11; V: TRBV28; CDR3: ASNPPRGSEAF
length: 11; V: TRBV5-6; CDR3: ASSFSSVYEQY
length: 14; V: TRBV4-1; CDR3: ASTYSPGQGSSGYT
length: 13; V: TRBV7-9; CDR3: ASSWAGGEGTEAF
length: 10; V: TRBV5-6; CDR3: ASSLDMMGYT
length: 12; V: TRBV4-1; CDR3: ASSQRTGNQPQH
length: 14; V: TRBV5-1; CDR3: ASRVTSGRAEETQY
length: 13; V: TRBV2; CDR3: ASKGTGTSQETQY
length: 11; V: TRBV2; CDR3: ASRDRDTGVAF
length: 10; V: TRBV28; CDR3: ASNQGAYEQY
length: 13; V: TRBV11-2; CDR3: ASSPRREGTDTQY
length: 10; V: TRBV28; CDR3: ASSSGNTEAF
length: 12; V: TRBV6-6; CDR3: ASSYNTGGYGYT
length: 13; V: TRBV28; CDR3: ASRRPGTGTQPQH
length: 8; V: TRBV27; CDR3: ASPTYEQY
length: 15; V: TRBV4-3; CDR3: ASSQEHSSSSTDTQY
length: 14; V: TRBV11-2; CDR3: ASSLAGTDNTGELF
length: 14; V: TRBV6-1; CDR3: ASSDTLAGHQETQY
length: 10; V: TRBV2; CDR3: ASRGRGAVAF
length: 13; V: TRBV19; CDR3: ASQTGRSYNSPLH
length: 13; V: TRBV5-1; CDR3: ASISPPGGVETQY
length: 12; V: TRBV28; CDR3: ASSLSGSNQPQH
length: 11; V: TRBV6-5; CDR3: ASKLAGTETQY
length: 13; V: TRBV7-9; CDR3: ASSFDRGWTDTQY
length: 11; V: TRBV5-1; CDR3: ASRTGSGNTIY
length: 11; V: TRBV2; CDR3: ASKPGIQETQY
length: 10; V: TRBV29-1; CDR3: SVAISYNEQF